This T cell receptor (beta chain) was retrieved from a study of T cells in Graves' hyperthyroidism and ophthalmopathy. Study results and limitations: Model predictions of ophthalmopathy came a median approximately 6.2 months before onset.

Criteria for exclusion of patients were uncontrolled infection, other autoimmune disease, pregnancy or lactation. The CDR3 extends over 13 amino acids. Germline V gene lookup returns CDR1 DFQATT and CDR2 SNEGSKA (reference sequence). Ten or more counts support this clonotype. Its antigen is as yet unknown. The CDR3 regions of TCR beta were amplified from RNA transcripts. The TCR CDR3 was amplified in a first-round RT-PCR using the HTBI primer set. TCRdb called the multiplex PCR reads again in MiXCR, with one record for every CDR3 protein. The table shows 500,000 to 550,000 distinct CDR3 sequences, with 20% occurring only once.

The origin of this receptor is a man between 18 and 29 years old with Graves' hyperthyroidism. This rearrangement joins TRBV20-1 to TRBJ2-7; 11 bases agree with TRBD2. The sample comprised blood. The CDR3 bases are TGCAGAGCGGGACTAGCGGAATCCTACGAGCAGTACTTC. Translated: CRAGLAESYEQYF.